This T cell receptor (beta chain) was observed in a study of CD8 T cells in Susac syndrome. CD8+ and CD4+ blood T cells underwent TCR beta sequencing. TEMRA cells were FACS-enriched and CD8+ and CD4+ T cells negatively isolated. It was with random hexamers that roughly 0.45 to 1 ug RNA was reverse transcribed. A multiplex approach, immunoSEQ multiplex PCR, amplified TCR beta CDR3 across 54 Vbeta and 13 Jbeta. From the immunoSEQ multiplex PCR reads, TCRdb called clonotypes with MiXCR, one entry per CDR3 protein. The profile shows about 280,000 distinct CDR3 sequences, about 85% of them singletons. V lost 6 bases and J lost 0, with 13 bases in between. Germline CDR1 is ENHRY and CDR2 is SYGVKD. This CDR3 region has 15 residues.

The sequenced material came from CD8+ T cells from PBMCs. The genes are TRBV10-3 and TRBJ2-3, with D uncertain. The TCR sequence derives from a human donor with multiple sclerosis. For the CDR3, the DNA is TGTGCCATCAGCCCCCGGGCGGCTAGCACAGATACGCAGTATTTT. Its translation is CAISPRAASTDTQYF.